This T cell receptor (beta chain) derives from a study of beta chain features in type 1 diabetes. Study-level points and caveats: In all four CD4+ subsets, TCRB CDR3 length was significantly, moderately reduced in type 1 diabetes.

Sequencing targeted expressed TCRB transcripts, as all isolated RNA had been reverse transcribed. Some clones are missing from TCRdb's copy, which holds only in-frame ones; the method was immunoSEQ multiplex PCR. The sample has about 41,000 clones; around 63% are singletons. Concerning this clone itself: Antigen specificity is unknown.

The sample taken for sequencing was Tregs from blood. The clonotype comes from a man aged 25-45 years with type 1 diabetes. Some clones in this sample may be carry-over from other donors' samples.

CDR3 protein: CASSHPGLAVQYSYEQYF. The CDR3 DNA follows: TGCGCCAGCAGCCACCCGGGACTAGCGGTACAATACTCCTACGAGCAGTACTTC. The genes are TRBV4-1 and TRBJ2-7, with 11 bases lining up with TRBD2. This CDR3 is 18 amino acids long. Looked up from germline, CDR1 is MGHRA and CDR2 is YSYEKL. After removal of 3 bases from V and 0 bases from J, the junction contained 10 bases not matched to a gene.